What follows are 26 T cell receptor beta chains derived from one specimen sequenced in a study of T cell repertoires in cytomegalovirus infection. TCRdb re-analysed the reads in MiXCR, keeping a single row per CDR3 protein. The repertoire holds approximately 630,000 distinct CDR3 sequences, with approximately 25% as singletons. Sequenced input: CD8+ T cells from PBMCs. These receptors all stem from a human donor in good health (CMV status not recorded). Some clones in this sample may be carry-over from other donors' samples.

At least ten counts were recorded for this clonotype. The gene calls are TRBV10-3 and TRBJ2-7; 10 bases fit TRBD2. V was clipped by 2 bases and J by 4 bases; unmatched bases: 5. The CDR3 consists of 15 residues. Germline CDR1 is ENHRY and CDR2 is SYGVKD. In nucleotides, the CDR3 is TGTGCCATCAGTGAGGTTAGCGGGGGGTTTTACGAGCAGTACGTC. This codes for CAISEVSGGFYEQYV.

This clonotype has ten or more counts. The V and J genes are TRBV10-3 and TRBJ2-3; 7 bases agree with TRBD1. The CDR3 extends over 20 amino acids. V was clipped by 0 bases and J by 3 bases; unmatched bases: 18. Per the germline V gene, CDR1 is ENHRY and CDR2 is SYGVKD. CDR3 residues: CAISESIKGRGYYATDTQYF. Here the CDR3 DNA reads TGTGCCATCAGTGAGTCGATAAAGGGCAGGGGGTATTATGCGACAGATACGCAGTATTTT.

In its sample, this clonotype was seen a few times. The rearrangement joins TRBV20-1 to TRBJ2-7, with 12 bases lining up with TRBD2. Trimming at V came to 2 bases and at J to 4 bases, leaving 3 bases not matched to a gene. Germline V gene lookup returns CDR1 DFQATT and CDR2 SNEGSKA (reference sequence). The CDR3 runs 14 residues. This chain's CDR3 is CSARYGTSGYEQYV. In DNA, the CDR3 is TGCAGTGCTAGATATGGGACTAGCGGGTACGAGCAGTACGTC.

This clonotype has at least ten counts. The rearrangement joins TRBV4-2 to TRBJ2-1, with 9 bases fitting TRBD1. Trimming cost V 1 base and J 5 bases; bases outside gene matches: 0. CDR3 length: 14 amino acids. Germline V lookup: CDR1 LGHNA, CDR2 YNFKEQ. The CDR3 DNA follows: TGTGCCAGCAGCCAAGGGGACAGGGACAATGAGCAGTTCTTC. Its translation: CASSQGDRDNEQFF.

J is TRBJ2-2 and V is TRBV24-1; no reliable D call. Per the germline V gene, CDR1 is KGHDR and CDR2 is SFDVKD. V lost 9 bases and J 2 bases, leaving 9 bases between the germline ends. The CDR3 contains 13 residues. The CDR3 loop reads CATHDSNTGELFF. CDR3 bases: TGTGCCACCCACGACTCTAACACCGGGGAGCTGTTTTTT.

The CDR3 reads CASSSSGSWGLVGTQYF. In DNA form, the CDR3 reads TGTGCCAGCAGCTCCTCAGGGTCTTGGGGACTAGTCGGTACCCAGTACTTC. The chain combines TRBV5-6 with TRBJ2-5; 8 positions match TRBD2. The CDR3 is 17 residues long. Trimming cost V 3 bases and J 8 bases; bases outside gene matches: 18. Germline V CDR1 and CDR2: SGHDT, YYEEEE.

This clonotype has a handful of counts. The chain is built from TRBV7-9 and TRBJ2-1; tentative D call: TRBD1 (5 bases). The germline V gene has CDR1 SEHNR and CDR2 FQNEAQ (reference sequence). CDR3 length: 15 residues. Trimming stripped 0 bases from V and 6 bases from J, with 12 bases between. CDR3 loop: CASSLASGLRNEQFF. The CDR3 DNA reads as TGTGCCAGCAGCTTAGCCTCAGGGTTACGCAATGAGCAGTTCTTC.

This clonotype was detected only once. The J gene is TRBJ2-1, the V gene TRBV27; perhaps TRBD2 as D (7 bases). This CDR3 has 15 residues. Trimming took 5 bases from V and 3 from J, leaving 14 bases between them. The germline V gene encodes CDR1 MNHEY and CDR2 SMNVEV (reference sequence). The CDR3 loop is CASSERGGYYNEQFF. The DNA for the CDR3 is TGTGCCAGCAGTGAGAGGGGGGGCTACTACAATGAGCAGTTCTTC.

This clonotype appeared many times. The rearrangement uses TRBV7-6 and TRBJ2-5; 11 positions agree with TRBD1. V shed 5 bases and J 5 bases; nucleotides not matched to a gene: 10. Per germline, CDR1 SGHVS and CDR2 FNYEAQ. This CDR3 comprises 16 residues. The CDR3 region has the DNA TGTGCCAGCAGCCCCAGGACAGGGGGCGCCCGGGAGACCCAGTACTTC. Translated: CASSPRTGGARETQYF.

The chain links TRBV5-5 to TRBJ2-1; D unresolved. The CDR3 runs 16 residues. The germline CDR1 and CDR2 sequences are SGHKS and YYEKEE (reference sequence). With 4 bases removed from V and 8 bases from J, the gap between germline ends came to 22 bases. The CDR3 region has the DNA TGTGCCAGCAGCGCCAGGATGGCCGCCCTCGGGCATGAGCAGTTCTTC. Its translation: CASSARMAALGHEQFF.

This clonotype was seen ten or more times. The chain is built from TRBV7-9 and TRBJ1-1; TRBD1 matches 8 bases. Germline assignment: CDR1 SEHNR and CDR2 FQNEAQ (reference sequence). J gave up 0 bases and V 3 bases, and 3 bases lay outside the gene matches. The CDR3 is 15 amino acids. CDR3 coding DNA: TGTGCCAGCAGCTTCGGGACAGGCATGAACACTGAAGCTTTCTTT. Amino acid sequence: CASSFGTGMNTEAFF.

There are many counts of this clonotype. The chain joins TRBV7-9 to TRBJ2-1; no firm D call. The CDR3 is made up of 11 amino acids. The V gene lost 8 bases and the J gene lost 6 bases, with 8 bases spanning the gap. The V gene's germline CDR1 is SEHNR and CDR2 FQNEAQ (reference sequence). CDR3 residues: CASWAGNEQFF. In DNA, the CDR3 is TGTGCCAGCTGGGCAGGCAATGAGCAGTTCTTC.

In its sample, this clonotype was seen many times. The chain couples TRBV7-6 to TRBJ2-1, with 13 bases identical to TRBD2. CDR1 and CDR2 from the germline V gene are SGHVS and FNYEAQ. The length of the CDR3 is 16 residues. Trimming cost V 4 bases and J 7 bases; bases outside gene matches: 7. Written as DNA, the CDR3 is TGTGCCAGCAGCTCGTCCCGGACTAGCGGGGGAAATGAGCAGTTCTTC. As protein: CASSSSRTSGGNEQFF.

In its sample, this clonotype was seen a few times. The chain links TRBV6-5 to TRBJ2-1; possible D gene TRBD1, 6 bases. V was trimmed by 5 bases and J by 9 bases, leaving 17 bases between them. Germline V gene sequence: CDR1 MNHEY, CDR2 SVGAGI. The CDR3 sequence is 14 residues long. In DNA, the CDR3 is TGTGCCAGCAGTGGTAGACAGGTAGGAGGTGAGCAGTTCTTC. As protein: CASSGRQVGGEQFF.

This chain's CDR3 is CASSTPRNRLGTEAFF. In nucleotides, the CDR3 is TGTGCCAGCAGCACGCCACGGAACCGTCTAGGCACTGAAGCTTTCTTT. The chain uses TRBV7-9 and TRBJ1-1; D is unclear. Trimming removed 5 bases at V and 4 bases at J, with 20 bases between. The CDR3 totals 16 residues. Germline V gives CDR1 SEHNR, CDR2 FQNEAQ (reference sequence).

The sample holds many counts of this clonotype. The J gene is TRBJ1-1, the V gene TRBV6-2 or TRBV6-3; the D gene is possibly TRBD1 (5 bases). Trimming removed 1 base from V and 10 bases from J, with 10 bases in between. Germline loops: CDR1 MNHEY, CDR2 SVGEGT. This CDR3 has 12 amino acids. CDR3 DNA sequence: TGTGCCAGCAGTTACTTGACCGGGGGAGCTTTCTTT. This codes for CASSYLTGGAFF.

This clonotype was counted between two and nine times. V gene TRBV20-1 combines with J gene TRBJ2-1, with D possibly TRBD1 on 6 matching bases. V lost 5 bases and J lost 0, with 17 bases in between. CDR1 DFQATT and CDR2 SNEGSKA come from the germline V gene (reference sequence). The CDR3 has 16 amino acids. The CDR3 is CSASFRGMGSYNEQFF. The CDR3 bases are TGCAGTGCTTCCTTCAGGGGAATGGGCTCCTACAATGAGCAGTTCTTC.

V is TRBV28 and J is TRBJ1-1; 9 nucleotides align to TRBD1. Germline CDR1 reads MDHEN; CDR2 reads SYDVKM. This CDR3 is 16 amino acids long. V lost 3 bases and J lost 4; bases outside the gene matches: 9. CDR3 amino acids: CASSFPLQGASTEAFF. The CDR3 DNA reads TGTGCCAGCAGTTTCCCCTTACAGGGGGCGAGCACTGAAGCTTTCTTT.

The table lists this clonotype with many counts. The chain is built from TRBV11-2 and TRBJ2-2; 7 bases map to TRBD2. CDR1 SGHAT and CDR2 FQNNGV come from the germline V gene. The CDR3 consists of 17 residues. The V and J ends lost 5 bases and 2 bases, in that order; junction bases with no gene match: 11. CDR3 residues: CASSPWEGSVNTGELFF. CDR3 coding DNA: TGTGCCAGCAGCCCGTGGGAGGGGTCAGTAAACACCGGGGAGCTGTTTTTT.

At least ten counts were recorded for this clonotype. This chain joins TRBV28 and TRBJ1-5, with TRBD1 matching 9 bases. V shed 3 bases and J 7 bases; nucleotides not matched to a gene: 7. Germline V gene lookup returns CDR1 MDHEN and CDR2 SYDVKM. The CDR3 has 15 residues. The CDR3 region has the DNA TGTGCCAGCAGTTTTACGACAGGGGGACGGCAGCCCCAGCATTTT. Its translation is CASSFTTGGRQPQHF.

This clonotype was counted only a few times. This rearrangement joins TRBV27 to TRBJ2-1; D ambiguous. There are 14 residues in the CDR3. CDR1 is MNHEY and CDR2 is SMNVEV in the germline V gene (reference sequence). Trimming stripped 4 bases from V and 0 bases from J, with 7 bases between. The CDR3 protein is CASSYATSYNEQFF. The CDR3 coding sequence is TGTGCCAGCAGTTATGCGACCTCCTACAATGAGCAGTTCTTC.

CDR3 sequence (DNA): TGTGCCAGCAGCTTAGGAGACAGGGCCACGGAGCAGTACTTC. It codes for CASSLGDRATEQYF. The chain recombines TRBV13 with TRBJ2-7, with 7 bases lining up with TRBD1. The V gene end was trimmed by 0 bases and the J gene end by 7 bases; junction bases not matched to a gene: 6. The germline CDR1 and CDR2 sequences are PRHDT and FYEKMQ (reference sequence). The CDR3 totals 14 residues.

The chain has TRBV6-6 and TRBJ1-1; 7 bases are shared with TRBD1. After removal of 4 bases from V and 0 bases from J, the junction contained 17 bases not matched to a gene. Germline V gives CDR1 MNHNY, CDR2 SVGAGI (reference sequence). This CDR3 has 19 residues. CDR3 in DNA: TGTGCCAGCAGTTTCTCGGCCACGCCGGGACAGAACATGAACACTGAAGCTTTCTTT. It codes for CASSFSATPGQNMNTEAFF.

This clonotype was seen ten or more times. The chain is built from TRBV7-2 and TRBJ1-1; D is unresolved. The germline CDR1 and CDR2 sequences are SGHTA and FQGNSA. Trimming pared 2 bases from V and 6 bases from J, leaving 10 bases between. CDR3 length: 13 amino acids. In nucleotides, the CDR3 is TGTGCCAGCAGCTTAAGTTTGAGTCCTGAAGCTTTCTTT. Residues: CASSLSLSPEAFF.

In its sample, this clonotype was seen a few times. The chain has TRBV6-2 or TRBV6-3 and TRBJ1-1; D might be TRBD1 (5 bases). The CDR3 covers 18 residues. V lost 4 bases to trimming and J lost 0 bases, with 21 bases between them. Germline CDR1 MNHEY, CDR2 SVGEGT. As DNA, the CDR3 is TGTGCCAGCAGTTCGGGGCAGATAACCTATAGCATGAACACTGAAGCTTTCTTT. It is translated as CASSSGQITYSMNTEAFF.

This clonotype has more than one count but fewer than ten. This chain joins TRBV6-2 or TRBV6-3 and TRBJ1-2; D gene ambiguous. CDR1 MNHEY and CDR2 SVGEGT come from the germline V gene. Deletions cut 8 bases from V and 1 base from J, with 23 bases between. The CDR3 loop spans 17 amino acids. CDR3 sequence reads: CASVPSPADHLNYGYTF. For the CDR3, the DNA is TGTGCCAGCGTTCCTAGCCCGGCAGACCACCTTAACTATGGCTACACCTTC.